A selection of T cell receptor beta chains follows, all from one sample in a study of blood T cell repertoires in COVID-19. Method: immunoSEQ multiplex PCR; TCRdb's copy keeps in-frame clones and lacks some. The table includes over 130,000 clones, 82% detected once. Sequenced sample: peripheral blood. All receptors derive from a woman of 80 years or more with acute or convalescent COVID-19. CDR3s include the opening cysteine and the closing phenylalanine or tryptophan. The order of the fields is V gene, J gene, D gene, clone size, CDR3 DNA, CDR3 protein. The D gene is left open where the match is weak. Clone size, where shown, is once, few, many, or a class for clones that have expanded.

V: TRBV4-1; J: TRBJ1-3; D: .; size: .; DNA: TGCGCCAGCAGCCAAGTAATCTCTGGAAACACCATATATTTT; CDR3: CASSQVISGNTIYF
V: TRBV19; J: TRBJ2-5; D: .; size: .; DNA: TGTGCCAGTAGCTTTCGGGACTTAGGTTTATGGGAGACCCAGTACTTC; CDR3: CASSFRDLGLWETQYF
V: TRBV5-4; J: TRBJ2-2; D: TRBD2; size: .; DNA: TGTGCCAGCAGCCCTAGCGGGGGGGGTGACACCGGGGAGCTGTTTTTT; CDR3: CASSPSGGGDTGELFF
V: TRBV2; J: TRBJ2-7; D: TRBD1; size: .; DNA: TGTGCCAGCAGAGAAGGGACAGCCAAGTACGAGCAGTACTTC; CDR3: CASREGTAKYEQYF
V: TRBV4-1; J: TRBJ1-1; D: .; size: few; DNA: TGCGCCAGCAGGAATCCTCTTGTCAGGCGTAACACTGAAGCTTTCTTT; CDR3: CASRNPLVRRNTEAFF
V: TRBV5-1; J: TRBJ1-2; D: TRBD1; size: .; DNA: TGCGCCAGCAGCTGGGGGGACAGGGAGTATGGCTACACCTTC; CDR3: CASSWGDREYGYTF
V: TRBV19; J: TRBJ1-5; D: .; size: .; DNA: TGTGCCAGTAGCGGTAGCTTCGACCGTGGGCCCCAGCATTTT; CDR3: CASSGSFDRGPQHF
V: TRBV11-3; J: TRBJ2-1; D: .; size: .; DNA: TGTGCCAGCAGCTTGCAGGGGATTAACAATGAGCAGTTCTTC; CDR3: CASSLQGINNEQFF
V: TRBV18; J: TRBJ1-5; D: .; size: .; DNA: TGTGCCAGCTCAGGGACACCGTATAGCAATCAGCCCCAGCATTTT; CDR3: CASSGTPYSNQPQHF
V: TRBV5-4; J: TRBJ2-2; D: TRBD2; size: .; DNA: TGTGCCAGCAGCCTATCTAGCGGGACGAACACCGGGGAGCTGTTTTTT; CDR3: CASSLSSGTNTGELFF
V: TRBV27; J: TRBJ2-3; D: .; size: .; DNA: TGTGCCAGCAGTGGGCTAGCCGTGTGGACAGATACGCAGTATTTT; CDR3: CASSGLAVWTDTQYF
V: TRBV7-6; J: TRBJ1-2; D: .; size: .; DNA: TGTGCCAGCAGCCCGCTCCCGACAGCTAACTATGGCTACACCTTC; CDR3: CASSPLPTANYGYTF
V: TRBV9; J: TRBJ2-1; D: TRBD1; size: .; DNA: TGTGCCAGCAGCGAGACAGGGGGTCCTTACAATGAGCAGTTCTTC; CDR3: CASSETGGPYNEQFF
V: TRBV10-3; J: TRBJ2-2; D: .; size: .; DNA: TGTGCCATCAGTGGGCACCGGGAGAAGCCCGGGGAGCTGTTTTTT; CDR3: CAISGHREKPGELFF
V: TRBV28; J: TRBJ1-5; D: TRBD1; size: .; DNA: TGTGCCAGCAGTTCGGACAGGGGGAGAGGTCAGCCCCAGCATTTT; CDR3: CASSSDRGRGQPQHF
V: TRBV11-1; J: TRBJ2-3; D: TRBD1; size: .; DNA: TGTGCCAGCAGCTTCCTGACAGGGATCGGGACAGATACGCAGTATTTT; CDR3: CASSFLTGIGTDTQYF
V: TRBV4-1; J: TRBJ1-2; D: TRBD1; size: .; DNA: TGCGCCAGCAGCCACCCCGGACAGGGGTCTGGATATGGCTACACCTTC; CDR3: CASSHPGQGSGYGYTF
V: TRBV6-4; J: TRBJ1-1; D: .; size: .; DNA: TGTGCCAGCAGTGAAGAGGGAGGGTCTGAAGCTTTCTTT; CDR3: CASSEEGGSEAFF
V: TRBV28; J: TRBJ1-1; D: .; size: once; DNA: TGTGCCAGCGGGAATCCTCGGGGCACTGAAGCTTTCTTT; CDR3: CASGNPRGTEAFF
V: TRBV11-2; J: TRBJ2-7; D: TRBD2; size: .; DNA: TGTGCCAGCAGCTTTGGGACTATTAAATACGAGCAGTACTTC; CDR3: CASSFGTIKYEQYF
V: TRBV6-5; J: TRBJ2-5; D: TRBD1; size: .; DNA: TGTGCCAGCAGTACTACAGGGGGTTGGTTGGAGACCCAGTACTTC; CDR3: CASSTTGGWLETQYF
V: TRBV5-1; J: TRBJ1-4; D: .; size: .; DNA: TGCGCCAGCAGTGCTACGACAGGCAATGAAAAACTGTTTTTT; CDR3: CASSATTGNEKLFF
V: TRBV15; J: TRBJ2-7; D: .; size: once; DNA: TGTGCCACCAGTCGAAGACGTAGGGGTGAGCAGTACTTC; CDR3: CATSRRRRGEQYF
V: TRBV7-2; J: TRBJ1-4; D: TRBD1; size: .; DNA: TGTGCCAGCAGCCCACGACAGGGGGCGCAAACTAATGAAAAACTGTTTTTT; CDR3: CASSPRQGAQTNEKLFF
V: TRBV5-5; J: TRBJ1-4; D: .; size: once; DNA: TGTGCCAGCAGCCACGGGGCGGGGGGGGCTGGTGAAAAACTGTTTTTT; CDR3: CASSHGAGGAGEKLFF
V: TRBV5-1; J: TRBJ2-7; D: TRBD2; size: .; DNA: TGCGCCAGCAGCCGGCAGGAAGCGGGAGGATCCGAGCAGTACTTC; CDR3: CASSRQEAGGSEQYF
V: TRBV30; J: TRBJ1-6; D: TRBD1; size: .; DNA: TGTGCCTGGAGAGTGGACAGGGGAAGTTCACCCCTCCACTTT; CDR3: CAWRVDRGSSPLHF
V: TRBV5-1; J: TRBJ1-5; D: .; size: .; DNA: TGCGCCAGCAGCTCGATGGGGGGTGGTCAGCCCCAGCATTTT; CDR3: CASSSMGGGQPQHF
V: TRBV27; J: TRBJ1-6; D: .; size: .; DNA: TGTGCCAGCAGTTCTTTTCTCGGCAGGTATAATTCACCCCTCCACTTT; CDR3: CASSSFLGRYNSPLHF
V: TRBV7-9; J: TRBJ1-2; D: TRBD1; size: .; DNA: TGTGCCAGCAGCACGGGACAGTTCGACCTCTATGGCTACACCTTC; CDR3: CASSTGQFDLYGYTF
V: TRBV9; J: TRBJ2-4; D: TRBD1; size: .; DNA: TGTGCCAGCAGCTCCTACGGACAGGGGGCAGACATTCAGTACTTC; CDR3: CASSSYGQGADIQYF
V: TRBV9; J: TRBJ1-4; D: TRBD1; size: .; DNA: TGTGCCAGCAGCGTCGGGACAGGGAATGAAAAACTGTTTTTT; CDR3: CASSVGTGNEKLFF
V: TRBV28; J: TRBJ2-2; D: .; size: few; DNA: TGTGCCACGTTCCGGGGGAACACCGGGGAGCTGTTTTTT; CDR3: CATFRGNTGELFF
V: TRBV6-2/TRBV6-3; J: TRBJ2-1; D: TRBD1; size: .; DNA: TGTGCCAGCAGTAACAGGGGGCTTGAGCAGTTCTTC; CDR3: CASSNRGLEQFF
V: TRBV28; J: TRBJ1-1; D: .; size: .; DNA: TGTGCCAGCAGTCGGATACAGGGTGAAGCTTTCTTT; CDR3: CASSRIQGEAFF
V: TRBV20-1; J: TRBJ1-2; D: .; size: .; DNA: TGCAGTGCTAGTATCGGGGGTTGGATGGGTGGCTACACCTTC; CDR3: CSASIGGWMGGYTF
V: TRBV2; J: TRBJ2-6; D: TRBD2; size: .; DNA: TGTGCCAGCAGGGGACTAGCGGGAGCTGGGGCCAACGTCCTGACTTTC; CDR3: CASRGLAGAGANVLTF
V: TRBV5-1; J: TRBJ2-1; D: TRBD1; size: once; DNA: TGCGCCAGCAGCTTACAGGGGCCCGACAATGAGCAGTTCTTC; CDR3: CASSLQGPDNEQFF
V: TRBV3-1/TRBV3-2; J: TRBJ1-6; D: TRBD1; size: .; DNA: TGTGCCAGCAGCCCGGGACAGGGGAGGAATTCACCCCTCCACTTT; CDR3: CASSPGQGRNSPLHF
V: TRBV9; J: TRBJ2-6; D: .; size: .; DNA: TGTGCCAGCAGCGAGCCGTCGAACTCTGGGGCCAACGTCCTGACTTTC; CDR3: CASSEPSNSGANVLTF
V: TRBV27; J: TRBJ1-3; D: .; size: .; DNA: TGTGCCAGCAGTTTAAGGGGGGGATCTGGAAACACCATATATTTT; CDR3: CASSLRGGSGNTIYF
V: TRBV19; J: TRBJ1-4; D: .; size: .; DNA: TGTGCCAGTAGTATTTTACAGAGTAATGAAAAACTGTTTTTT; CDR3: CASSILQSNEKLFF
V: TRBV4-2; J: TRBJ1-1; D: .; size: .; DNA: TGTGCCAGCAGGGGGGCGAACACTGAAGCTTTCTTT; CDR3: CASRGANTEAFF
V: TRBV25-1; J: TRBJ1-1; D: .; size: .; DNA: TGTGCCAGCAGTGCGGTCAGGGCTGAAGCTTTCTTT; CDR3: CASSAVRAEAFF
V: TRBV5-1; J: TRBJ2-1; D: .; size: .; DNA: TGCGCCAGCAGCTTGGAGGCTAGCCATGGTGAGCAGTTCTTC; CDR3: CASSLEASHGEQFF
V: TRBV27; J: TRBJ1-1; D: .; size: few; DNA: TGTGCCAGCAGTTTAATCGTGAACACTGAAGCTTTCTTT; CDR3: CASSLIVNTEAFF
V: TRBV11-2; J: TRBJ2-7; D: TRBD2; size: .; DNA: TGTGCCAGCAGCTTAGGCGCGGGAGGACCCTACGAGCAGTACTTC; CDR3: CASSLGAGGPYEQYF
V: TRBV5-6; J: TRBJ1-2; D: .; size: .; DNA: TGTGCCAGCAGCTTGGCCACCAGACAGAACCTCTATGGCTACACCTTC; CDR3: CASSLATRQNLYGYTF
V: TRBV27; J: TRBJ2-7; D: .; size: .; DNA: TGTGCCAGCAGTTCAGCGAACCTCCCAGCCGTACCCTACGAGCAGTACTTC; CDR3: CASSSANLPAVPYEQYF
V: TRBV9; J: TRBJ1-2; D: TRBD1; size: few; DNA: TGTGCCAGCAGCGGCTCTGGGACAGGGGGGTATGGCTACACCTTC; CDR3: CASSGSGTGGYGYTF
V: TRBV29-1; J: TRBJ1-1; D: .; size: .; DNA: TGCAGCGTTGGGGGGGAGGAACCGGCTTTCTTT; CDR3: CSVGGEEPAFF
V: TRBV18; J: TRBJ2-7; D: TRBD1; size: once; DNA: TGTGCCAGCTCAGGAAGGCTAACAGGGGCCGACGAGCAGTACTTC; CDR3: CASSGRLTGADEQYF
V: TRBV11-2; J: TRBJ2-7; D: .; size: .; DNA: TGTGCCAGCAGCTTAGGTCAGTACGAGCAGTACTTC; CDR3: CASSLGQYEQYF
V: TRBV10-2; J: TRBJ1-5; D: TRBD1; size: .; DNA: TGCGCCAGCAGTGATAGACAGGGGGCTTATAGCAATCAGCCCCAGCATTTT; CDR3: CASSDRQGAYSNQPQHF
V: TRBV3-1/TRBV3-2; J: TRBJ1-3; D: .; size: .; DNA: TGTGCCAGCACCCCCCGACACAGCTCTGGAAACACCATATATTTT; CDR3: CASTPRHSSGNTIYF
V: TRBV27; J: TRBJ2-1; D: .; size: .; DNA: TGTGCCAGCAGTTTGTCCACAGGCGGCGAGCAGTTCTTC; CDR3: CASSLSTGGEQFF
V: TRBV5-1; J: TRBJ1-4; D: .; size: .; DNA: TGCGCCAGCAGCTTGGAGCCGGGTATAGCAGAAAAACTGTTTTTT; CDR3: CASSLEPGIAEKLFF
V: TRBV28; J: TRBJ1-2; D: .; size: .; DNA: TGTGCCAGCAGTTTATGGCGGAGCCCGAAAAACTATGGCTACACCTTC; CDR3: CASSLWRSPKNYGYTF
V: TRBV7-9; J: TRBJ2-1; D: .; size: .; DNA: TGTGCCAGCAGCTTAGGTGTAAATGAGCAGTTCTTC; CDR3: CASSLGVNEQFF
V: TRBV28; J: TRBJ2-5; D: TRBD1; size: .; DNA: TGTGCCAGCAAACCGGGACAGGGCTTCGGGGAGACCCAGTACTTC; CDR3: CASKPGQGFGETQYF